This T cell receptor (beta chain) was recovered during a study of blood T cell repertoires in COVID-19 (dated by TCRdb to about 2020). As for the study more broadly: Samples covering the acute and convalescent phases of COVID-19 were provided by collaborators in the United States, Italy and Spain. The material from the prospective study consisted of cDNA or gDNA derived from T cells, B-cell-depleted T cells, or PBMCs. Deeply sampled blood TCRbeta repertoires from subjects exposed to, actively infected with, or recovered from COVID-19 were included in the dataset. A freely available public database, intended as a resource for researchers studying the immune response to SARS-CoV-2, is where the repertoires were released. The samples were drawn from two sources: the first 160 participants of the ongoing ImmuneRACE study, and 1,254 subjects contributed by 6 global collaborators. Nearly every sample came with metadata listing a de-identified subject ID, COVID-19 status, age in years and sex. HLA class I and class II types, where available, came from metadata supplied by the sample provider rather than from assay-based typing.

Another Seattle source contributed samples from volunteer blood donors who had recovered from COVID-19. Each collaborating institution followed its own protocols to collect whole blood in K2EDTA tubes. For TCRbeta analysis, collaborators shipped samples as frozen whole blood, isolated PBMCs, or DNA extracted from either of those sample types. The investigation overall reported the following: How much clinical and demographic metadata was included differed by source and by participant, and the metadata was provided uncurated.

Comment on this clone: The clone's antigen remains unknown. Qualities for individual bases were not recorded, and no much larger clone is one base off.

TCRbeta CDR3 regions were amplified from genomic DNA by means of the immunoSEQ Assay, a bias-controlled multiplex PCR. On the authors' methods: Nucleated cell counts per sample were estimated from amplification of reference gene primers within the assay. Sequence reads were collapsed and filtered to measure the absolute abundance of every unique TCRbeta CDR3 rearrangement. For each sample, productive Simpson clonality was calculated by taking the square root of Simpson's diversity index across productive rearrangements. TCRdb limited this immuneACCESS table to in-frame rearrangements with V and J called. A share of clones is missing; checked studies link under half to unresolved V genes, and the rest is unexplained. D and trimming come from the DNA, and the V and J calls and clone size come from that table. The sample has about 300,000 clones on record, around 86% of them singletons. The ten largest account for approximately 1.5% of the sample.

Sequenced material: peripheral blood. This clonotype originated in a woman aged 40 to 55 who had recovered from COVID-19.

The nucleotide sequence reads TGTGCCAGTAGTATAGTTGAGGGAACCGAGCAGTACTTC. Its product reads: CASSIVEGTEQYF. The chain joins TRBV19 to TRBJ2-7; TRBD2 could be the D gene, as 5 bases match. Spanning cysteine to phenylalanine, the CDR3 consists of 13 amino acids. The CDR3 DNA has 39 bases and is translated from base 1. V gives up 1 base and J gives up 6 bases, and the segment between their germline ends measures 10 bases. The germline V gene (reference sequence) gives CDR1 as LNHDA and CDR2 as SQIVND.